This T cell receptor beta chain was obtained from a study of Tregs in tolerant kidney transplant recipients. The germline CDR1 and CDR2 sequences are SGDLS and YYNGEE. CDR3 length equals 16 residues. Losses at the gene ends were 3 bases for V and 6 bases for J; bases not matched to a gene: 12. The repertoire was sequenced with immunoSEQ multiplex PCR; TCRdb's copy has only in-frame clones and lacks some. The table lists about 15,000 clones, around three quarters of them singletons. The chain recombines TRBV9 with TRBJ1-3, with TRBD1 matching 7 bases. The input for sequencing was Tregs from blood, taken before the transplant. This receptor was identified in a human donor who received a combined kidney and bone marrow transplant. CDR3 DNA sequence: TGTGCCAGCAGCGGACTCGACAGGGTCTCGGAAAACACCATATATTTT. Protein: CASSGLDRVSENTIYF.